The present entry profiles one TCR beta chain with its context. The target antigen is unknown. The source of the sample is a study of shared clonotypes between healthy human individuals. General study findings and limits: Non-shared clonotypes had lower generation probabilities than those shared by all four donors.

The V gene lost 2 bases and the J gene lost 5 bases, with 16 bases spanning the gap. The CDR3 has 16 amino acids. Germline lookup yields CDR1 MGHRA and CDR2 YSYEKL. The study ran the assay at deep level. Data came from immunoSEQ multiplex PCR; TCRdb stores just in-frame clones and leaves some out. The sample includes some 580,000 clones, 95% to 98% of them seen just once. The chain carries TRBV4-1 and TRBJ1-5; D possibly corresponds to TRBD1 (5 bases). The clonotype originates from a woman aged 25 to 45 in good health. Material for sequencing was naive CD4+ T cells sorted from blood. Subset here: CD45RA+ positively selected. CDR3 nucleotides: TGCGCCAGCAGCCAACGTGGGGCAGGGTGGGATCAGCCCCAGCATTTT. It translates to CASSQRGAGWDQPQHF.